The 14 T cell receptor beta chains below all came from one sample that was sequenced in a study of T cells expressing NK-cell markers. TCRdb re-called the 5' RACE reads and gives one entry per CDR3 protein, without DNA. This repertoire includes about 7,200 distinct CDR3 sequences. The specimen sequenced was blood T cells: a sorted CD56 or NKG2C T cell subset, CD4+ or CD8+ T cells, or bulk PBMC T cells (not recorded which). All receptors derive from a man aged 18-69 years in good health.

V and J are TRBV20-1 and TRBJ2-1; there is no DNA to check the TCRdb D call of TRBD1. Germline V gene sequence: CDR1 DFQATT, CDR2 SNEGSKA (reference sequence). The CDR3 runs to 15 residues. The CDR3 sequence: CSAPSGGGDYNEQFF.

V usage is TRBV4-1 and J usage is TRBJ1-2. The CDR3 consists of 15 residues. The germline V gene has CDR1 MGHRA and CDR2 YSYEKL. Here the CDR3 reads CASSHVWARNYGYTF.

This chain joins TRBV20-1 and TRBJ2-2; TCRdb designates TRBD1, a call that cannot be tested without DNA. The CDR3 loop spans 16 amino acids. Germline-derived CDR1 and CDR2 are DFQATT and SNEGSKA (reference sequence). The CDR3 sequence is CSARAGEQGDTGELFF.

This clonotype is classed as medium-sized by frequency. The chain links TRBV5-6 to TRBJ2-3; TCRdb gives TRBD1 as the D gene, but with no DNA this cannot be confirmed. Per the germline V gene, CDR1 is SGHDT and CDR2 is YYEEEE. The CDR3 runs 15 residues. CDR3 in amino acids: CASSEPGQGLDTQYF.

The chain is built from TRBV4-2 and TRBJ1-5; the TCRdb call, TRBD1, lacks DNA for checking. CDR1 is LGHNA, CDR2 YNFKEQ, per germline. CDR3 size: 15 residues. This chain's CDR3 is CASSQEGQGGQPQHF.

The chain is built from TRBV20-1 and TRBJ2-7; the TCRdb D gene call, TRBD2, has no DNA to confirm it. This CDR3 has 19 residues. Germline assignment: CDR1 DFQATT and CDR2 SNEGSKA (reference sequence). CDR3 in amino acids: CSALPGASGGVITSYEQYF.

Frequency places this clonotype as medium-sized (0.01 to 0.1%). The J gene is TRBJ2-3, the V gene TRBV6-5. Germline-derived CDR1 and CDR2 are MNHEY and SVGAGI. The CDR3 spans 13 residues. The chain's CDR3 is CASSYSGVDTQYF.

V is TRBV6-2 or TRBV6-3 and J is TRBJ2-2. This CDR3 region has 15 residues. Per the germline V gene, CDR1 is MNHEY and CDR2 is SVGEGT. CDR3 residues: CASSYSGENTGELFF.

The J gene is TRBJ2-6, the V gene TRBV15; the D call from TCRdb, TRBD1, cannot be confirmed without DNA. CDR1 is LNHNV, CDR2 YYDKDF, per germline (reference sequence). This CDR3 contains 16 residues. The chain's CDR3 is CATRLSGGSGANVLTF.

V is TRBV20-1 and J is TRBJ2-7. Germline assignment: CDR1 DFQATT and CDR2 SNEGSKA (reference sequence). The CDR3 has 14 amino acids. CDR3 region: CSARVQAGSYEQYF.

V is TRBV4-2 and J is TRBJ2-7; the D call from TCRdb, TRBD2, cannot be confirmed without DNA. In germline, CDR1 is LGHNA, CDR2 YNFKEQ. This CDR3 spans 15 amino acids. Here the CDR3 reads CASSQSLAESNEQYF.

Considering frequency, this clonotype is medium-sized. Here the CDR3 reads CSARSGGPEISPLHF. The chain combines TRBV20-1 with TRBJ1-6; without DNA, the TCRdb call of TRBD1 cannot be checked. The CDR3 totals 15 residues. Germline V gene lookup returns CDR1 DFQATT and CDR2 SNEGSKA (reference sequence).

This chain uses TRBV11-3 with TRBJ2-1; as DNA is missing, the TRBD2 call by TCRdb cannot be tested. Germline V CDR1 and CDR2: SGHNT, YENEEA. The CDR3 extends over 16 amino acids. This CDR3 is CASSLTAGGEVAEQFF.

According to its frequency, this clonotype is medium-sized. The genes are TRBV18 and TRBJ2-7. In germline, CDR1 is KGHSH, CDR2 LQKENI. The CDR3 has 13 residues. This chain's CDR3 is CASSPGSAYEQYF.